The clone carrying this TCR beta chain was recorded many times. No antigen is known for it. The sample is drawn from a study of CD8 T cells in ankylosing spondylitis. Notes on the study in general: Disease-linked clones displayed a CD8+ phenotype and appeared relatively rarely in peripheral blood. In the blood and synovial fluid of reactive arthritis, some motif variants had been previously reported.

Scientists made TCR beta libraries using quantitative 5'-RACE with molecular barcodes. TCRdb recomputed calls from the 5' RACE reads with MiXCR, one row per CDR3 protein. The sample holds roughly 230,000 distinct CDR3 sequences, roughly 8.2% seen once. The ends lost 3 bases at V and 5 bases at J; junction bases unmatched: 6. This CDR3 is 17 amino acids long. This sequence originates from a female donor with ankylosing spondylitis or in good health (not recorded which). The specimen was blood, either unsorted or a sorted T cell fraction (not recorded which). The J gene is TRBJ2-2, the V gene TRBV12-3 or TRBV12-4; TRBD2 aligns across 13 bases. CDR3 region: CASSFRTSGSGTGELFF. CDR3 nucleotide sequence: TGTGCCAGCAGTTTCCGGACTAGCGGGAGTGGGACCGGGGAGCTGTTTTTT.